The entry below gives a single T cell receptor (beta chain) sequence along with its context. Some clones are missing from TCRdb's copy, which holds only in-frame ones; the method was immunoSEQ multiplex PCR. The sample lists over 90,000 clones; more than 70% were seen once. This specimen comes from a study of blood T cell repertoires in COVID-19. This CDR3 contains 12 residues. V lost 8 bases and J lost 3; bases outside the gene matches: 2. CDR1 is LGHNA and CDR2 is YNFKEQ in the germline V gene. Sequenced: peripheral blood. The chain employs TRBV4-2 and TRBJ2-7; 9 bases align to TRBD1. This sequence was found in a human donor in a cohort sampled during active COVID-19. The CDR3 here is CASGTGRYEQYF. The CDR3, as DNA: TGTGCCAGCGGGACAGGGCGCTACGAGCAGTACTTC.